The rows below give T cell receptor beta chains drawn from one sample of a study of T cells in Graves' hyperthyroidism and ophthalmopathy. TCRdb used MiXCR to reprocess the multiplex PCR reads, holding one entry per CDR3 protein. The data hold over 550,000 distinct CDR3 sequences, with around 17% observed a single time. Material: blood. Every receptor here comes from a woman aged 18-30 years with Graves' hyperthyroidism. Each CDR3 is given with its conserved first and last residue. D genes are given only for firm matches. Clone size is given for some rows only: seen once, a few or many times, or a class if the clone is expanded.

clone size	V gene	J gene	D gene	CDR3 length	CDR3 protein	CDR3 DNA
NA	TRBV11-3	TRBJ1-1	NA	13	CASSIQPYTEAFF	TGTGCCAGCAGCATACAGCCGTACACTGAAGCTTTCTTT
many	TRBV20-1	TRBJ2-7	NA	13	CSAELDGSYEQYF	TGCAGTGCCGAACTCGACGGATCCTACGAGCAGTACTTC
many	TRBV20-1	TRBJ2-7	TRBD2	18	CSARGPGLAGGRSYEQYF	TGCAGTGCTAGAGGACCGGGACTAGCGGGAGGGCGGTCCTACGAGCAGTACTTC
many	TRBV7-2	TRBJ1-2	TRBD1	14	CASSFREGTGFNTF	TGTGCCAGCAGCTTTCGAGAAGGGACAGGGTTTAACACCTTC
many	TRBV7-9	TRBJ2-1	NA	14	CASSLKGKYNEQFF	TGTGCCAGCAGCTTAAAGGGGAAGTACAATGAGCAGTTCTTC
few	TRBV27	TRBJ2-3	TRBD2	16	CASSPSSGEFTDTQYF	TGTGCCAGCAGTCCCTCTAGCGGGGAGTTCACAGATACGCAGTATTTT
many	TRBV15	TRBJ2-3	TRBD2	16	CATSVGTSGSTDTQYF	TGTGCCACCAGCGTGGGGACTAGCGGGAGTACAGATACGCAGTATTTT
few	TRBV5-1	TRBJ2-2	NA	14	CASSQYSNTGELFF	TGCGCCAGCAGCCAATACTCGAACACCGGGGAGCTGTTTTTT
NA	TRBV27	TRBJ2-7	TRBD2	13	CASSFAGGHEQYF	TGTGCCAGCAGTTTTGCGGGAGGCCACGAGCAGTACTTC
NA	TRBV5-5	TRBJ2-1	TRBD1	15	CASSLPTGGRNEQFF	TGTGCCAGCAGCCTCCCGACAGGGGGGCGAAATGAGCAGTTCTTC
few	TRBV7-2	TRBJ2-1	NA	16	CASSRFGIGGSNEQFF	TGTGCCAGCAGCCGATTTGGGATCGGGGGTTCCAATGAGCAGTTCTTC